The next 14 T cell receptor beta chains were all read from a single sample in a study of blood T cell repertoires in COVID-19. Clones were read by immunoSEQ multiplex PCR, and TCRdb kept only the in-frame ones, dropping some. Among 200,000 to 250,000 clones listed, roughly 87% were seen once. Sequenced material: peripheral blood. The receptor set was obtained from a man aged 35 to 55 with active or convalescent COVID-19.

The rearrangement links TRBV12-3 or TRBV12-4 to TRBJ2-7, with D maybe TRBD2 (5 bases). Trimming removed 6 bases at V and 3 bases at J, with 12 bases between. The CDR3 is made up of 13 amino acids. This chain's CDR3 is CASSHNRGYEQYF. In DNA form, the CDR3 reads TGTGCCAGCAGCCATAATCGGGGCTACGAGCAGTACTTC.

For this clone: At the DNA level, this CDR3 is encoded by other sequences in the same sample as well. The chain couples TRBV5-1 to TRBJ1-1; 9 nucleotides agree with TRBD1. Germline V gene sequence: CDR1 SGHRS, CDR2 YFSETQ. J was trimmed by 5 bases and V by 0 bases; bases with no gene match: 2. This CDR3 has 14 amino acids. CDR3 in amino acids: CASSLDRGLTEAFF. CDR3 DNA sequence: TGCGCCAGCAGCTTGGACAGGGGGCTTACTGAAGCTTTCTTT. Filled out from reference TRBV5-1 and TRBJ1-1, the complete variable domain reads KAGVTQTPRYLIKTRGQQVTLSCSPISGHRSVSWYQQTPGQGLQFLFEYFSETQRNKGNFPGRFSGRQFSNSRSEMNVSTLELGDSALYLCASSLDRGLTEAFFGQGTRLTVV.

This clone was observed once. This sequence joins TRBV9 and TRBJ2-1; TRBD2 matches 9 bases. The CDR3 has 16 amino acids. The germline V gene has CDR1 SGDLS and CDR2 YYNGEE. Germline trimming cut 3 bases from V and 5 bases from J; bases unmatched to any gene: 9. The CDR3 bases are TGTGCCAGCAGCGAGCCCCAGCTAGCGGGACACAATGAGCAGTTCTTC. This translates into CASSEPQLAGHNEQFF. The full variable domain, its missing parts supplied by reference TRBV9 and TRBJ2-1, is DSGVTQTPKHLITATGQRVTLRCSPRSGDLSVYWYQQSLDQGLQFLIQYYNGEERAKGNILERFSAQQFPDLHSELNLSSLELGDSALYFCASSEPQLAGHNEQFFGPGTRLTVL.

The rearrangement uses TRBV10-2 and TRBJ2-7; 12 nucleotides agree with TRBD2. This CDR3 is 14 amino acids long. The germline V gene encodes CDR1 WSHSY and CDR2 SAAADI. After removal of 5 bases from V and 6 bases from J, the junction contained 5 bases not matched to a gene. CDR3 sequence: CASSQLAGGGEQYF. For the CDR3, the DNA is TGCGCCAGCAGTCAACTAGCGGGAGGCGGCGAGCAGTACTTC.

The CDR3 region is CASTWGQGGHNEQFF. The CDR3 region has the DNA TGTGCCAGCACCTGGGGACAGGGGGGGCACAATGAGCAGTTCTTC. The chain recombines TRBV27 with TRBJ2-1, with TRBD1 matching over 11 bases. J gave up 5 bases and V 7 bases, and 7 bases lay outside the gene matches. The CDR3 covers 15 residues. CDR1 and CDR2 (germline): MNHEY, SMNVEV (reference sequence).

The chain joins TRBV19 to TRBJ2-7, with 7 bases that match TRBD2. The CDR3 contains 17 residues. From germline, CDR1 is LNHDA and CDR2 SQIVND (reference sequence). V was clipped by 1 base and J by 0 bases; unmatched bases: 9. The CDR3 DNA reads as TGTGCCAGTAGTATAGGGGGAGGGCAGGCTACCTCCTACGAGCAGTACTTC. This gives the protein CASSIGGGQATSYEQYF. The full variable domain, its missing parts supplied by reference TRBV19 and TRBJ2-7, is DGGITQSPKYLFRKEGQNVTLSCEQNLNHDAMYWYRQDPGQGLRLIYYSQIVNDFQKGDIAEGYSVSREKKESFPLTVTSAQKNPTAFYLCASSIGGGQATSYEQYFGPGTRLTVT.

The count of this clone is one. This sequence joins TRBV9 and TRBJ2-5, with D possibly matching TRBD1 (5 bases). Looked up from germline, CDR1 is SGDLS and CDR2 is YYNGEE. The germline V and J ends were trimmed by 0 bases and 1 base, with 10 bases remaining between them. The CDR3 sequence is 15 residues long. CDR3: CASSVGQGPQETQYF. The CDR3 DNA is TGTGCCAGCAGCGTAGGGCAGGGCCCCCAAGAGACCCAGTACTTC.

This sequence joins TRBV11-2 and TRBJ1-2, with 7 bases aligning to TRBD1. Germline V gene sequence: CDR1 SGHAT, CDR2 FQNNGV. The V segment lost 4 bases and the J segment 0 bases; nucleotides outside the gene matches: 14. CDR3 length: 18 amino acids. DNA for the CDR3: TGTGCCAGCAGCTCACAATTAAAGACAGGGAAAGCTAACTATGGCTACACCTTC. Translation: CASSSQLKTGKANYGYTF.

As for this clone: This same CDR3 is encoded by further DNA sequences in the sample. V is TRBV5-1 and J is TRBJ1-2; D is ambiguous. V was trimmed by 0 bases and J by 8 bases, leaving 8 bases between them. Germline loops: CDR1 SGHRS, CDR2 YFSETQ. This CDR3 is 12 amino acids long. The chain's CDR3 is CASSLDAAGYTF. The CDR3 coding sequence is TGCGCCAGCAGCTTGGACGCGGCGGGCTACACCTTC.

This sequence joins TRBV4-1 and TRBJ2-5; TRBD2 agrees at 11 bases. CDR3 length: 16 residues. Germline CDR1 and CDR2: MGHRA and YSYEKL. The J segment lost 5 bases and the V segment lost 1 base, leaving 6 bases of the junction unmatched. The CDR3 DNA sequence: TGCGCCAGCAGCCAAGTAGCGGGGGGGGCTGCGGAGACCCAGTACTTC. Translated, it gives CASSQVAGGAAETQYF.

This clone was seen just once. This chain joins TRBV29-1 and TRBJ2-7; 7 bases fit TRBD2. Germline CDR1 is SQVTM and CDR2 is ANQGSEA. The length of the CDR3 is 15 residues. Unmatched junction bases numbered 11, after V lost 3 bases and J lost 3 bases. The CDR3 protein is CSVEADWEGIYEQYF. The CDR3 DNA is TGCAGCGTTGAGGCAGACTGGGAGGGAATCTACGAGCAGTACTTC.

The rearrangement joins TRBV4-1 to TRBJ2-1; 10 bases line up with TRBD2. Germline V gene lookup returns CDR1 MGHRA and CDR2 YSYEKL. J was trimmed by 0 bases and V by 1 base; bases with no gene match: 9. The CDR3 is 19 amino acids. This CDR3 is CASSQVLAGVPSSYNEQFF. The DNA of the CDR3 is TGCGCCAGCAGCCAAGTGCTAGCGGGGGTCCCGAGCTCCTACAATGAGCAGTTCTTC.

The CDR3 DNA follows: TGTGCCAGCTGGGATCCGACAGGGGAGGTGAGCACTGAAGCTTTCTTT. Translation gives CASWDPTGEVSTEAFF. The genes are TRBV18 and TRBJ1-1, with TRBD1 identical over 8 bases. The CDR3 runs to 16 residues. Germline loops: CDR1 KGHSH, CDR2 LQKENI. Trimming cost V 7 bases and J 4 bases; bases outside gene matches: 14.

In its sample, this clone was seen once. The CDR3 loop reads CAWNTYVPTYEQYF. In DNA, the CDR3 is TGTGCCTGGAATACCTACGTCCCCACCTACGAGCAGTACTTC. The rearrangement joins TRBV30 to TRBJ2-7; no definite D call. Germline CDR1 reads GTSNPN; CDR2 reads SVGIG (reference sequence). V lost 4 bases and J 2 bases, leaving 15 bases between the germline ends. The CDR3 totals 14 residues.